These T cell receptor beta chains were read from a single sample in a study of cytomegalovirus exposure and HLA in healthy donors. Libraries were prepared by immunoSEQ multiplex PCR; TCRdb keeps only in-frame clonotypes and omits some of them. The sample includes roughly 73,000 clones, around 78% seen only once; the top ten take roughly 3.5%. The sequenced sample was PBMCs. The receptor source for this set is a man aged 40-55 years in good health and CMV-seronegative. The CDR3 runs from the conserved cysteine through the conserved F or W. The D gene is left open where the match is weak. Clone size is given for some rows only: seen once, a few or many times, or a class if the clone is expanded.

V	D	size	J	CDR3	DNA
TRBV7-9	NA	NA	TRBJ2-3	CASSLDRVTDTQYF	TGTGCCAGCAGCTTAGACAGAGTCACAGATACGCAGTATTTT
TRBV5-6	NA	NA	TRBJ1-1	CASSHRANTEAFF	TGTGCCAGCAGCCACAGGGCGAACACTGAAGCTTTCTTT
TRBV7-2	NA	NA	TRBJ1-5	CASSLENGRVQHF	TGTGCCAGCAGCTTAGAGAACGGGAGGGTCCAGCATTTT
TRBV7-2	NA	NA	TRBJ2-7	CASSLGTADSYEQYF	TGTGCCAGCAGCTTAGGGACAGCGGATTCCTACGAGCAGTACTTC
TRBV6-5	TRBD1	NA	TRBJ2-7	CASSYSRQGAWEQYF	TGTGCCAGCAGTTACTCGAGACAGGGGGCCTGGGAGCAGTACTTC
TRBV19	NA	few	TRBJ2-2	CASSKEDRLETGELFF	TGTGCCAGTAGTAAGGAAGACAGGCTTGAAACCGGGGAGCTGTTTTTT
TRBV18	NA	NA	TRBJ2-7	CASSPPRTATEQYF	TGTGCCAGCTCACCACCACGGACAGCCACTGAGCAGTACTTC
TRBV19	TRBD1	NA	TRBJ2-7	CASSTAGGGYEQYF	TGTGCCAGTAGTACCGCAGGGGGTGGGTACGAGCAGTACTTC
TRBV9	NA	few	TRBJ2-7	CASSVGRGNYEQYF	TGTGCCAGCAGCGTAGGTAGGGGGAACTACGAGCAGTACTTC
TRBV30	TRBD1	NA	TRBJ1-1	CAWDRGVTEAFF	TGTGCCTGGGACAGGGGGGTTACTGAAGCTTTCTTT
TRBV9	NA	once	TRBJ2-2	CASGLGGGAYTGELFF	TGTGCCAGTGGGCTTGGGGGGGGCGCTTACACCGGGGAGCTGTTTTTT